This T cell receptor (beta chain) was sequenced in a study of a mutant IDH1 vaccine in newly diagnosed glioma. In the study overall: The treated group averaged 40.4 years old and was roughly 60% male, roughly 40% female. Visit V12 was scheduled at week 35 and visit V13 at week 47.

Germline V gene data show CDR1 as SNHLY and CDR2 as FYNNEI. This CDR3 is built from 14 residues. With V trimmed by 0 bases and J by 4 bases, 2 bases remained unmatched. In regard to this clone: Antigen specificity is unknown.

Time point here: week 47, end of study. Doses of 300 ug of mutant IDH1 20-mer peptide were given with topical imiquimod. The donors' diagnosis was new WHO grade 3 or 4 astrocytoma that was IDH1-mutant and ATRX-lost. Produced via immunoSEQ multiplex PCR; TCRdb's table is partial and in-frame only. The sample lists some 50,000 clones; less than 65% were seen once. The sample consisted of peripheral blood mononuclear cells (PBMCs), taken from a glioma patient whose treatment included an IDH1 peptide vaccine. V gene TRBV2 combines with J gene TRBJ1-2, with 7 bases matching TRBD1. The source of this sequence is a man between 40 and 49 years old with glioma. Some clones in this sample may be carry-over from other donors' samples. The CDR3 region is CASSEAGTVYGYTF. Here the CDR3 DNA reads TGTGCCAGCAGTGAAGCCGGGACAGTCTATGGCTACACCTTC.